The source of this T cell receptor (beta chain) is a study of CD8+ T cells in alopecia areata. This CDR3 comprises 15 residues. The ends were cut back, 1 base at V and 11 bases at J, with 20 bases in the middle. CDR1 and CDR2 (germline): SGHTA, FQGNSA. Isolated RNA was reverse transcribed into cDNA used as the sequencing template. Some clones are missing from TCRdb's copy, which holds only in-frame ones; the method was immunoSEQ multiplex PCR. The data show 110,000 or so clones, about two fifths seen once. As for this clone: Its cognate antigen is unknown.

Alopecia areata patients gave lesional scalp punch biopsies and peripheral blood samples. The authors sorted CD4+ and CD8+ T cells from PBMCs. Study conclusions and caveats: Elevated clonality characterized lesional scalp relative to normal scalp, particularly in alopecia totalis/universalis.

The TCR sequence derives from a human donor with alopecia areata. Sequenced: CD4+ T cells sorted from blood. V usage is TRBV7-2 and J usage is TRBJ1-1; a weak D match, TRBD1 (6 bases). The CDR3 is CASSLEWDNLGSAFF. CDR3 nucleotide sequence: TGTGCCAGCAGCTTAGAGTGGGACAACCTAGGATCGGCTTTCTTT. The entire variable domain, with the rest obtained from reference TRBV7-2 and TRBJ1-1, is as follows: GAGVSQSPSNKVTEKGKDVELRCDPISGHTALYWYRQSLGQGLEFLIYFQGNSAPDKSGLPSDRFSAERTGGSVSTLTIQRTQQEDSAVYLCASSLEWDNLGSAFFGQGTRLTVV.